The rows below give T cell receptor beta chains drawn from one sample of a study of shared clonotypes between healthy human individuals. The method was immunoSEQ multiplex PCR; TCRdb's version includes in-frame clones alone and lacks a portion of them. The sample yields around 580,000 clones, roughly 98% seen once. Sequencing used naive CD8+ T cells sorted from blood. Receptors were obtained from a man aged 25-45 years in good health. Each CDR3 is given with its conserved first and last residue. A D gene is named only where the DNA matches it firmly. Where a row states a size, it is once, few, many or the class of an expanded clone; other rows omit it.

d_gene,v_gene,j_gene,abundance,CDR3nt,CDR3aa
NA,TRBV27,TRBJ2-5,NA,TGTGCCAGCAGTTTGGGAGAGACCCAGTACTTC,CASSLGETQYF
NA,TRBV7-9,TRBJ2-7,NA,TGTGCCAGCAGCTCCCCGGGACTGATCTACGAGCAGTACTTC,CASSSPGLIYEQYF
TRBD1,TRBV27,TRBJ1-4,NA,TGTGCCAGCAGTTCGTCCCGGGACAGGGGGCGCCGTGAAAAACTGTTTTTT,CASSSSRDRGRREKLFF
NA,TRBV27,TRBJ2-1,NA,TGTGCCAGCAAGTTTGTCAATGAGCAGTTCTTC,CASKFVNEQFF
TRBD1,TRBV25-1,TRBJ2-1,NA,TGTGCCAGCAAGGGGACAGGGGTTTTCAATGAGCAGTTCTTC,CASKGTGVFNEQFF
NA,TRBV5-1,TRBJ2-1,NA,TGCGCCAGCATGGGAATGGCCTACAATGAGCAGTTCTTC,CASMGMAYNEQFF
NA,TRBV4-1,TRBJ1-2,NA,TGCGCCAGCAGCCAAGGGGCAGCCGGACTGGGCTACACCTTC,CASSQGAAGLGYTF
TRBD1,TRBV5-4,TRBJ1-2,NA,TGTGCCAGCAGCTCCCGGACAGGGGGCGCCGAGGGCTACACCTTC,CASSSRTGGAEGYTF
TRBD1,TRBV6-6,TRBJ2-7,NA,TGTGCCAGCAGTGGCCGGGACAGGGTCTACGAGCAGTACTTC,CASSGRDRVYEQYF
TRBD2,TRBV10-3,TRBJ2-1,NA,TGTGCCATCACCAAATCCTCGGGACTAGCGGGAGCCGATGAGCAGTTCTTC,CAITKSSGLAGADEQFF
NA,TRBV29-1,TRBJ2-3,NA,TGCAGCGTTGACTCCGGGGACGGCACAGATACGCAGTATTTT,CSVDSGDGTDTQYF
NA,TRBV29-1,TRBJ1-1,NA,TGCAGCGTTGAACGGAGCGGCAGGCTGAACACTGAAGCTTTCTTT,CSVERSGRLNTEAFF
NA,TRBV11-2,TRBJ2-1,NA,TGTGCCAGCAGCTTTGGGGTCTGGGGGGCCTTAAATGAGCAGTTCTTC,CASSFGVWGALNEQFF
TRBD2,TRBV29-1,TRBJ2-3,NA,TGCGGCGGCGCGGGAGGGCCGGGTGGTACGCAGTATTTT,CGGAGGPGGTQYF
NA,TRBV11-2,TRBJ2-2,NA,TGTGCCAGCAGCTTGGGGTTGGGTTTTAGCGGGGAGCTGTTTTTT,CASSLGLGFSGELFF
NA,TRBV30,TRBJ2-3,NA,TGTGCCTGGAGTAGGGCGCCCGGCACAGATACGCAGTATTTT,CAWSRAPGTDTQYF
NA,TRBV27,TRBJ1-1,NA,TGTGCCAGCAGTACACTGGGACGGATGAACACTGAAGCTTTCTTT,CASSTLGRMNTEAFF
NA,TRBV29-1,TRBJ2-3,NA,TGCAGCGTTGAGTTCCGGGAGTTTGAAGATACGCAGTATTTT,CSVEFREFEDTQYF
NA,TRBV29-1,TRBJ1-2,NA,TGCAGCGTTGTAAGGGACAATGGCTACACCTTC,CSVVRDNGYTF
TRBD1,TRBV5-1,TRBJ2-1,NA,TGCGCCAGCAGCTTGGTACAGGGGGCCTACAATGAGCAGTTCTTC,CASSLVQGAYNEQFF
NA,TRBV5-4,TRBJ1-1,NA,TGTGCCAGCAGCTTCTCCGGGGTATGGGAAATGAACACTGAAGCTTTCTTT,CASSFSGVWEMNTEAFF
NA,TRBV11-2,TRBJ2-1,NA,TGTGCCAGCAGCCCAAGGATGGGTGAGCAGTTCTTC,CASSPRMGEQFF
NA,TRBV9,TRBJ2-2,NA,TGTGCCAGCAGCGTAGCTAGGCTGGCGAACACCGGGGAGCTGTTTTTT,CASSVARLANTGELFF
NA,TRBV2,TRBJ1-2,NA,TGTGCCAGCACCCTGGGGCGCGGGGGGTATGGCTACACCTTC,CASTLGRGGYGYTF
TRBD1,TRBV7-9,TRBJ2-7,NA,TGTGCCAGCAGCTCAGACGACAGGGGCTCCTACGAGCAGTACTTC,CASSSDDRGSYEQYF
NA,TRBV9,TRBJ1-2,NA,TGTGCCAGCAGCGAGCGGGCGGATGGCTACACCTTC,CASSERADGYTF
TRBD1,TRBV5-1,TRBJ2-7,NA,TGCGCCAGCAGTTCCGGGGACAGGGCTTCCTACGAGCAGTACTTC,CASSSGDRASYEQYF
NA,TRBV11-2,TRBJ2-7,once,TGTGCCAGCAGCAATAGTGAGGACTACGAGCAGTACTTC,CASSNSEDYEQYF
NA,TRBV27,TRBJ2-1,NA,TGTGCCAGCAGTTTATCGGACAGCAGCTCCTACAATGAGCAGTTCTTC,CASSLSDSSSYNEQFF
NA,TRBV27,TRBJ2-7,NA,TGTGCCACCTCAGGGGCTGGCTACGAGCAGTACTTC,CATSGAGYEQYF
NA,TRBV29-1,TRBJ2-5,NA,TGCAGCGTGCTCCAGGGTGAGGAGACCCAGTACTTC,CSVLQGEETQYF
NA,TRBV28,TRBJ1-5,NA,TGTGCCAGCAGCCCCTCACAGGATCAGCCCCAGCATTTT,CASSPSQDQPQHF
NA,TRBV7-3,TRBJ2-1,NA,TGTGCCAGCAGCTTATTCCACAGGACCTACAATGAGCAGTTCTTC,CASSLFHRTYNEQFF
TRBD2,TRBV5-1,TRBJ2-7,NA,TGCGCCAGCAGCCCCCTCGGGCTAGCGGAGCCCTCCTACGAGCAGTACTTC,CASSPLGLAEPSYEQYF
NA,TRBV18,TRBJ2-7,NA,TGTGCCAGCTCACCGCCTTCTGACGAGCAGTACTTC,CASSPPSDEQYF
NA,TRBV4-3,TRBJ1-1,NA,TGCGCCAGCAGCCAAGATCTATCGCCTAACACTGAAGCTTTCTTT,CASSQDLSPNTEAFF
NA,TRBV10-3,TRBJ2-3,NA,TGTGCCATCAGTACCGTGGGGGGAAGCACAGATACGCAGTATTTT,CAISTVGGSTDTQYF
NA,TRBV9,TRBJ2-5,NA,TGTGCCAGCAGCGTAGCCAGCCAAGAGACCCAGTACTTC,CASSVASQETQYF
TRBD1,TRBV19,TRBJ2-5,once,TGTGCCAGTAGTACGCAAACACACCGGATTGACAGGGACAAGACCCAGTACTTC,CASSTQTHRIDRDKTQYF
TRBD2,TRBV7-9,TRBJ2-3,NA,TGTGCCAGCAGCTTTCCCAATAGCGGGAGGGCCGGGGATACGCAGTATTTT,CASSFPNSGRAGDTQYF
TRBD2,TRBV29-1,TRBJ2-5,NA,TGCAGCGTTGACGCCGGACTAGCGGGAGCGGAGACCCAGTACTTC,CSVDAGLAGAETQYF
TRBD1,TRBV27,TRBJ2-5,once,TGTGCCAGCAGTTCTCCAGGGGGCTCGAGGGAGACCCAGTACTTC,CASSSPGGSRETQYF
NA,TRBV5-6,TRBJ1-4,NA,TGTGCCAGCAGCTTGGCCGCCTCAACGGGGGAAAAACTGTTTTTT,CASSLAASTGEKLFF
NA,TRBV7-9,TRBJ2-7,NA,TGTGCCAGCAGCTCCACCACCACCTCCTACGAGCAGTACTTC,CASSSTTTSYEQYF
TRBD2,TRBV20-1,TRBJ2-1,NA,TGCAGTAGCGGGGAGTACAATGAGCAGTTCTTC,CSSGEYNEQFF
NA,TRBV5-6,TRBJ2-5,NA,TGTGCCAGCAGCTTGGGCCTGGTATTGGAGGGTGGAGAGACCCAGTACTTC,CASSLGLVLEGGETQYF
NA,TRBV2,TRBJ2-6,NA,TGTGCCAGCCAAACCCGGGGCGGGGCCAACGTCCTGACTTTC,CASQTRGGANVLTF
TRBD2,TRBV2,TRBJ2-5,NA,TGTGCCACCACTAGCGACGAGGGGCGGGAGACCCAGTACTTC,CATTSDEGRETQYF